Below, 22 T cell receptor beta chains from the same sample are listed, as sequenced in a study of cytomegalovirus exposure and HLA in healthy donors. 60 Vbeta and 13 Jbeta primers were used in PCR. Profiling relied on immunoSEQ multiplex PCR, and the TCRdb table lists in-frame clones only, not all of them. The table has roughly 100,000 clones, around 82% seen once; the top ten hold 1.5% to 2%. Sequenced material: PBMCs. The receptors originated from a woman in her forties in good health and CMV-seronegative.

The CDR3, as DNA: TGCGCCAGCAGCCAAGTAGAAGGGGAGGGATCACCCCTCCACTTT. Its protein product is CASSQVEGEGSPLHF. The genes are TRBV4-1 and TRBJ1-6; D perhaps matches TRBD1 (5 bases). The length of the CDR3 is 15 residues. V lost 1 base to trimming and J lost 10 bases, with 14 bases between them. CDR1 and CDR2 (germline): MGHRA, YSYEKL.

A note on this clone: Its ends do not fully match the called genes, so a read error is possible. This chain uses TRBV7-7 with TRBJ1-2; 8 bases fit TRBD1. Germline V gene sequence: CDR1 SSHAT, CDR2 FNYEAQ (reference sequence). The CDR3 length is 16 residues. In nucleotides, the CDR3 is TGTGCTAGCAGCAAACCTCAGGGGGCTCCCGACTATGGCTACACCTTC. Translation gives CASSKPQGAPDYGYTF.

The chain combines TRBV15 with TRBJ1-4; a weak D match, TRBD1 (5 bases). Germline CDR1 is LNHNV and CDR2 is YYDKDF (reference sequence). Trimming removed 0 bases from V and 8 bases from J, with 13 bases in between. The CDR3 loop spans 15 amino acids. The chain's CDR3 is CATSRELQGGEKLFF. CDR3 in DNA: TGTGCCACCAGCAGAGAGCTGCAGGGAGGGGAAAAACTGTTTTTT.

This clone turned up a few times. The chain couples TRBV5-4 to TRBJ1-2; 7 nucleotides match TRBD1. Germline CDR1 SGHNT, CDR2 YYREEE (reference sequence). The CDR3 has 17 amino acids. The junction had 15 bases not matched to a gene; V was cut back by 3 bases and J by 4 bases. CDR3 DNA sequence: TGTGCCAGCAGCTCGGGCCGCGGCACAGGGGCCGGCTATGGCTACACCTTC. Its protein product is CASSSGRGTGAGYGYTF. Combining the CDR3 with reference TRBV5-4 and TRBJ1-2 gives the whole variable domain ETGVTQSPTHLIKTRGQQVTLRCSSQSGHNTVSWYQQALGQGPQFIFQYYREEENGRGNFPPRFSGLQFPNYSSELNVNALELDDSALYLCASSSGRGTGAGYGYTFGSGTRLTVV.

This clone has only a few counts. The chain has TRBV28 and TRBJ1-5; tentatively, D is TRBD1 (5 bases). Germline loops: CDR1 MDHEN, CDR2 SYDVKM. The CDR3 contains 12 residues. V lost 6 bases and J lost 7, with 10 bases in between. Here the CDR3 reads CASSPRGQPQHF. The CDR3 region has the DNA TGTGCCAGCAGCCCCCGGGGGCAGCCCCAGCATTTT. Drawing the rest from reference TRBV28 and TRBJ1-5, the complete variable domain is DVKVTQSSRYLVKRTGEKVFLECVQDMDHENMFWYRQDPGLGLRLIYFSYDVKMKEKGDIPEGYSVSREKKERFSLILESASTNQTSMYLCASSPRGQPQHFGDGTRLSIL.

In this sample, this clone turned up once. V is TRBV25-1 and J is TRBJ2-5; tentative D call: TRBD2 (6 bases). The end of the DNA is better explained by TRBJ2-7, so the J call may be wrong. The germline V gene has CDR1 MGHDK and CDR2 SYGVNS. This CDR3 has 15 residues. This chain's CDR3 is CASTPGGGPTYEQYF. DNA of the CDR3: TGTGCCAGCACCCCCGGTGGAGGGCCAACCTACGAGCAGTACTTC.

The V call is TRBV5-1, the J call TRBJ2-7; TRBD2 is a possible D gene (6 bases). Germline CDR1 and CDR2: SGHRS and YFSETQ. V was clipped by 1 base and J by 1 base, with 15 bases between them. The CDR3 contains 16 residues. CDR3: CASSLFHGTLSYEQYF. CDR3 bases: TGCGCCAGCAGCTTGTTCCATGGGACTCTGTCCTACGAGCAGTACTTC.

The rearrangement links TRBV14 to TRBJ2-7, with TRBD2 matching 7 bases. CDR3 length equals 11 residues. J lost 7 bases, V lost 4 bases, and 1 base had no gene match. The germline V gene encodes CDR1 SGHDN and CDR2 FVKESK. CDR3 residues: CASSPGREQYF. DNA for the CDR3: TGTGCCAGCAGCCCCGGGAGGGAGCAGTACTTC.

This chain links TRBV19 with TRBJ1-4; possibly TRBD1 for D (6 bases). The V end lost 1 base, the J end lost 7 bases, and 10 bases lay between the germline ends. The germline V gene encodes CDR1 LNHDA and CDR2 SQIVND (reference sequence). The CDR3 spans 14 residues. The CDR3 DNA is TGTGCCAGTAGTATAGGGACAGCTCCTGAAAAACTGTTTTTT. This encodes CASSIGTAPEKLFF.

The CDR3 loop reads CASSLDLATHTGELFF. The CDR3 DNA reads as TGTGCCAGCAGCTTGGATCTAGCGACTCACACCGGGGAGCTGTTTTTT. The J gene is TRBJ2-2, the V gene TRBV5-5, with D possibly TRBD2 on 6 matching bases. The CDR3 is 16 residues long. Germline-derived CDR1 and CDR2 are SGHKS and YYEKEE (reference sequence). V was pared by 0 bases and J by 3 bases, with 12 bases between. Using reference TRBV5-5 and TRBJ2-2 for the parts outside the CDR3, the full variable domain is DAGVTQSPTHLIKTRGQQVTLRCSPISGHKSVSWYQQVLGQGPQFIFQYYEKEERGRGNFPDRFSARQFPNYSSELNVNALLLGDSALYLCASSLDLATHTGELFFGEGSRLTVL.

V gene TRBV7-3 combines with J gene TRBJ2-3; the D gene is possibly TRBD2 (6 bases). Germline CDR1 reads SGHTA; CDR2 reads FQGTGA. V lost 5 bases, J lost 0 bases, and 18 bases lay in between. The CDR3 contains 17 residues. The CDR3 reads CASSRYKGLTSTDTQYF. In DNA, the CDR3 is TGTGCCAGCAGCCGTTATAAGGGACTTACAAGCACAGATACGCAGTATTTT.

V gene TRBV7-9 combines with J gene TRBJ1-2; D remains unclear. This CDR3 has 14 amino acids. V lost 5 bases, J lost 6 bases, and 16 bases lay in between. In germline, CDR1 is SEHNR, CDR2 FQNEAQ (reference sequence). This CDR3 is CASSRFRGGDGYTF. DNA of the CDR3: TGTGCCAGCAGCCGATTTAGAGGCGGCGATGGCTACACCTTC.

The chain has TRBV9 and TRBJ1-1; 9 positions agree with TRBD1. This CDR3 spans 16 amino acids. V lost 3 bases and J lost 0; bases outside the gene matches: 6. The germline V gene encodes CDR1 SGDLS and CDR2 YYNGEE. The CDR3 loop is CASSARQGEMNTEAFF. CDR3 in DNA: TGTGCCAGCAGCGCCCGACAGGGGGAGATGAACACTGAAGCTTTCTTT.

The chain links TRBV30 to TRBJ2-3, with TRBD1 identical over 9 bases. The CDR3 has 15 residues. Germline loops: CDR1 GTSNPN, CDR2 SVGIG (reference sequence). Trimming removed 2 bases from V and 2 bases from J; junction bases left unmatched: 5. CDR3 amino acids: CAWSRQGVLTDTQYF. CDR3 sequence (DNA): TGTGCCTGGAGTAGACAGGGGGTTCTCACAGATACGCAGTATTTT.

The chain is built from TRBV13 and TRBJ2-7; D unresolved. V was cut by 4 bases and J by 3 bases, with 13 bases left in between. The CDR3 is made up of 14 amino acids. Germline V gene data show CDR1 as PRHDT and CDR2 as FYEKMQ (reference sequence). The CDR3 protein is CASSYKSLSYEQYF. The CDR3 DNA sequence: TGTGCCAGCAGCTATAAGAGCCTTAGCTACGAGCAGTACTTC.

The gene calls are TRBV6-6 and TRBJ1-1, with no clear D. This CDR3 is built from 14 residues. Trimming took 7 bases from V and 1 from J, leaving 13 bases between them. Germline-derived CDR1 and CDR2 are MNHNY and SVGAGI (reference sequence). The CDR3 reads CASIPPGTNTEAFF. The CDR3, as DNA: TGTGCCAGCATACCCCCCGGTACGAACACTGAAGCTTTCTTT.

The rearrangement uses TRBV7-9 and TRBJ2-3; the match to TRBD1 covers 9 bases. The J segment lost 5 bases and the V segment lost 4 bases, leaving 7 bases of the junction unmatched. The CDR3 is 15 residues long. Germline CDR1 SEHNR, CDR2 FQNEAQ (reference sequence). The CDR3 loop reads CASSSGQGFVDTQYF. As DNA, the CDR3 is TGTGCCAGCAGCTCGGGACAGGGTTTCGTAGATACGCAGTATTTT.

The J gene is TRBJ2-5, the V gene TRBV5-5; D is possibly TRBD1 (6 bases). Looked up from germline, CDR1 is SGHKS and CDR2 is YYEKEE (reference sequence). V was clipped by 4 bases and J by 3 bases, with 25 bases between them. CDR3 length: 18 amino acids. The CDR3 bases are TGTGCCAGCAGCCGAACGCCAACGCCGGGACAAATCAAAGAGACCCAGTACTTC. The encoded protein is CASSRTPTPGQIKETQYF.

The V and J genes are TRBV5-1 and TRBJ2-5; D is uncertain. There are 14 residues in the CDR3. Trimming shortened V by 0 bases and J by 5 bases, and 11 bases separated the two germline ends. The germline CDR1 and CDR2 sequences are SGHRS and YFSETQ. Here the CDR3 reads CASSLGPTRETQYF. The CDR3, as DNA: TGCGCCAGCAGCTTGGGACCGACACGGGAGACCCAGTACTTC.

V usage is TRBV4-2 and J usage is TRBJ1-2; 9 bases match TRBD1. V gave up 0 bases and J gave up 1 base; unmatched junction bases: 9. Germline CDR1 reads LGHNA; CDR2 reads YNFKEQ. CDR3 size: 18 residues. The CDR3 spells CASSQDVGQGLHNYGYTF. CDR3 nucleotide sequence: TGTGCCAGCAGCCAAGACGTGGGACAGGGTCTGCATAACTATGGCTACACCTTC.

This clone was seen a single time. The chain employs TRBV30 and TRBJ2-3; 8 bases agree with TRBD2. This CDR3 has 15 residues. Germline CDR1 and CDR2: GTSNPN and SVGIG (reference sequence). Trimming cost V 0 bases and J 6 bases; bases outside gene matches: 8. The CDR3 protein is CAWSVRGLDTDTQYF. CDR3 bases: TGTGCCTGGAGTGTCAGGGGACTAGATACTGATACGCAGTATTTT.

V usage is TRBV4-1 and J usage is TRBJ1-5, with D uncertain. The germline V gene encodes CDR1 MGHRA and CDR2 YSYEKL. The V end lost 0 bases, the J end lost 1 base, and 10 bases lay between the germline ends. The CDR3 is 16 residues long. CDR3 amino acids: CASSQDSRPSNQPQHF. CDR3 sequence (DNA): TGCGCCAGCAGCCAAGATTCGCGGCCGAGCAATCAGCCCCAGCATTTT.